This T cell receptor beta chain originates from a study of cytomegalovirus exposure and HLA in healthy donors. Whole-study results and caveats: Most TCR sequences showed up rarely, but some public TCRs showed up in many donors.

From germline, CDR1 is MDHEN and CDR2 SYDVKM. The V and J ends lost 4 bases and 6 bases, in that order; junction bases with no gene match: 9. CDR3 size: 15 residues. Clones were sequenced by immunoSEQ multiplex PCR, and TCRdb holds only the in-frame ones, with some missing. The sample lists tens of thousands of clones, 90% to 96% occurring once. Turning to this clone: Its antigen is as yet unknown.

The source of this sequence is a woman aged 18-29 years in good health and CMV-seronegative. Specimen: PBMCs. The V gene is TRBV28, the J gene TRBJ1-2; 9 bases agree with TRBD1. CDR3 bases: TGTGCCAGCAGTTCACCCGCAGACAGGGGGAATGGCTACACCTTC. This encodes CASSSPADRGNGYTF.